This T cell receptor (beta chain) appears in the sequencing data of a study of post-analysis software for immune sequencing data. Points from the study as a whole: In patients, about five TRBV segments were more frequent than in controls, with TRBV5-6, TRBV5-1 and TRBV20-1 among them.

With regard to this clonotype: What it binds is unknown. A much larger clone sits a single nucleotide away, making a read error possible.

The CDR3 is made up of 14 amino acids. Germline loops: CDR1 MNHNY, CDR2 SVGAGI (reference sequence). cDNA libraries of TCR beta carried unique molecular identifiers. One entry per CDR3 protein, called by TCRdb with MiXCR from the PCR reads. The table includes around 190,000 distinct CDR3 sequences, 29% detected once. This TCR derives from a girl aged 2-17 years with multiple sclerosis. The V and J genes are TRBV6-6 and TRBJ1-2, with 8 nucleotides matching TRBD1. Sequencing was done on a sample of blood. The CDR3 reads CASSSRRGLTGHTF. The CDR3 DNA reads as TGTGCCAGCAGTTCGCGCAGGGGGCTAACTGGCCACACCTTC.